The 5 T cell receptor beta chains listed next were all sequenced from one sample in a study of blood T cells in healthy people across ages. A J-beta primer mix and a sample-barcoded 5' primer were used in a second PCR of roughly 6 to 12 cycles. TCRdb redid the calling of the 5' RACE reads with MiXCR, one entry per CDR3 protein. Here the sample spans about 1.6 million distinct CDR3 sequences, almost 35% being singletons. The material sequenced was blood. Source of these receptors: a woman aged 25 to 39 in good health.

The sample holds a few counts of this clonotype. The V gene is TRBV29-1, the J gene TRBJ2-2; D perhaps matches TRBD2 (6 bases). CDR3 length equals 14 residues. Germline CDR1 SQVTM, CDR2 ANQGSEA. V dropped 4 bases and J dropped 4 bases, with 13 bases sitting between them. Here the CDR3 reads CSVAGGWATGELFF. CDR3 coding DNA: TGCAGCGTTGCCGGGGGTTGGGCCACCGGGGAGCTGTTTTTT.

This clonotype was recorded a few times. The genes are TRBV27 and TRBJ2-5; 8 nucleotides agree with TRBD1. Germline CDR1 is MNHEY and CDR2 is SMNVEV (reference sequence). Trimming took 5 bases from V and 5 from J; bases not matched to a gene: 4. The CDR3 consists of 13 residues. The CDR3 bases are TGTGCCAGCAGTCCGTGGACAGGGGAGACCCAGTACTTC. Amino acids: CASSPWTGETQYF.

V is TRBV6-1 and J is TRBJ1-1, with D possibly being TRBD1 (6 bases). CDR1 and CDR2 from the germline V gene are MNHNS and SASEGT. The CDR3 length is 12 residues. Between the trimmed V and J ends, which lost 8 bases and 8 bases, there was a span of 15 bases. In nucleotides, the CDR3 is TGTGCCAGCGTCGAGGGGGGGACAGAAGCTTTCTTT. Translated: CASVEGGTEAFF.

This clonotype showed up just a few times. The J gene is TRBJ2-7, the V gene TRBV6-5; TRBD1 or TRBD2 may be the D gene (5 bases each). Germline-derived CDR1 and CDR2 are MNHEY and SVGAGI. Trimming took off 5 bases at V and 0 bases at J, with 14 bases between the two ends. The CDR3 is 15 residues long. The CDR3 reads CASSPTGPSSYEQYF. The CDR3 coding sequence is TGTGCCAGCAGTCCAACGGGGCCAAGCTCCTACGAGCAGTACTTC.

The chain has TRBV20-1 and TRBJ2-2; D remains ambiguous. The CDR3 has 11 residues. CDR1 DFQATT and CDR2 SNEGSKA come from the germline V gene (reference sequence). Trimming left V 3 bases short and J 3 bases short, with 2 bases between. CDR3 nucleotides: TGCAGTGCTAGTTACACCGGGGAGCTGTTTTTT. This sequence encodes CSASYTGELFF.